Listed here is a single T cell receptor beta chain. Its target is not known. PCR primers comprised 60 Vbeta and 13 Jbeta primers. The table came from immunoSEQ multiplex PCR; TCRdb's copy has only in-frame clones and leaves some out. The data show some 250,000 clones, with roughly 87% seen just once and 5% to 6.5% held by the top ten. The CDR3 consists of 15 residues. The V and J ends lost 4 bases and 7 bases, in that order; junction bases with no gene match: 10. Germline CDR1 SGDLS, CDR2 YYNGEE. This entry belongs to a study of cytomegalovirus exposure and HLA in healthy donors. Overall study results and limits: Several of the most significant clusters appeared, in a later analysis, to be linked to common viral pathogens.

The rearrangement uses TRBV9 and TRBJ2-7, with TRBD1 matching over 11 bases. The sequenced material came from PBMCs. The sequence was obtained from a middle-aged woman in good health and CMV-seropositive. CDR3 sequence: CASSPFRDRGSEQYF. Written as DNA, the CDR3 is TGTGCCAGCAGCCCTTTCCGGGACAGGGGGAGTGAGCAGTACTTC.